The following is a T cell receptor beta chain sequence with its context. The antigen remains undetermined. These data belong to a study of cytomegalovirus exposure and HLA in healthy donors. Regarding the study as a whole: After further analysis at a later stage, 16,951 TCR beta sequences were associated with HLA alleles at 0.05 false discovery rate. Reportedly, fewer N-insertions than the approximately 680-donor mean appeared in an Asian-associated ancestry cluster in a later analysis.

This CDR3 is built from 14 residues. CDR1 and CDR2 from the germline V gene are MGHRA and YSYEKL. After removal of 3 bases from V and 1 base from J, the junction contained 2 bases not matched to a gene. Researchers ran the PCR with 60 Vbeta and 13 Jbeta primers. Clones were read by immunoSEQ multiplex PCR, and TCRdb kept only the in-frame ones, dropping some. Of 100,000 to 150,000 clones listed, over 75% are singletons. This chain links TRBV4-1 with TRBJ1-1; 7 bases fit TRBD1. The sequencing input was PBMCs. This clonotype was sampled from a male donor in good health and CMV-seropositive. The CDR3 is CASSQDRQNTEAFF. The CDR3 bases are TGCGCCAGCAGCCAGGACAGGCAGAACACTGAAGCTTTCTTT.